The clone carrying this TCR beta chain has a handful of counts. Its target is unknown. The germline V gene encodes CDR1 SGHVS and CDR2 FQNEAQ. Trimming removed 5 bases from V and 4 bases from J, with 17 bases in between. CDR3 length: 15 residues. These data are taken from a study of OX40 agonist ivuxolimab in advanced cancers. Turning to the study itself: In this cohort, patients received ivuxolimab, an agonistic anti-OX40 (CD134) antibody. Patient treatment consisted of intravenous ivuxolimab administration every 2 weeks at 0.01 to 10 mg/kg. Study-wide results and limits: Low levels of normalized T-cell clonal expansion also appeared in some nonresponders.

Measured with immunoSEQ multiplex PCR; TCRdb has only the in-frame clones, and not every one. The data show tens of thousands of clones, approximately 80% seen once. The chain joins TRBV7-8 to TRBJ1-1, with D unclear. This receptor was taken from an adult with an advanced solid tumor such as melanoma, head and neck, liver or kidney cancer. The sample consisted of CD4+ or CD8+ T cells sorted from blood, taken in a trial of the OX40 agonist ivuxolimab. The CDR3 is CASSPNLGVRTEAFF. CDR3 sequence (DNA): TGTGCCAGCAGCCCAAACCTCGGGGTGCGCACTGAAGCTTTCTTT.